This T cell receptor beta chain derives from a study of blood T cell repertoires in COVID-19. Looking at the study overall: From the United States, Italy and Spain came samples of acute and convalescent COVID-19.

The CDR3 has 13 amino acids. Deletions cut 4 bases from V and 3 bases from J, with 10 bases between. As processed by the authors: Amplification from reference gene primers served as the basis for estimated nucleated cell counts. The repertoire was sequenced with immunoSEQ multiplex PCR; TCRdb's copy has only in-frame clones and lacks some. V and J calls and clone size are copied from that table; D and trimming were computed from the DNA. This sample has roughly 180,000 clones; 75% to 90% occur once, and the top ten carry roughly 8.2%. This clonotype originated in a woman aged 55 to 70 with acute or convalescent COVID-19. The J gene is TRBJ2-7, the V gene TRBV12-3 or TRBV12-4, with a tentative D call TRBD2 (6 bases). The sample consisted of peripheral blood. The CDR3 spells CASSSQAGYEQYF. CDR3 bases: TGTGCCAGCAGTTCCCAAGCGGGCTACGAGCAGTACTTC.